The sequence of this T cell receptor (beta chain) was determined in a study of Graves' ophthalmopathy and Graves' hyperthyroidism. CDR3 length: 13 residues. CDR1 is DFQATT and CDR2 is SNEGSKA in the germline V gene (reference sequence). Germline trimming cut 3 bases from V and 5 bases from J; bases unmatched to any gene: 6. TCR beta CDR3 regions were amplified from RNA transcripts. Amplification began with first-round RT-PCR using HTBI primers, then second-round multiplex PCR was performed. MiXCR, applied by TCRdb to the multiplex PCR reads, yields one record per CDR3 protein. Among over 45,000 distinct CDR3 sequences listed, 50% were seen once. Study observations and caveats: The model flagged ophthalmopathy progression at around 70% sensitivity and nearly 75% specificity. Discriminating ophthalmopathy from stable hyperthyroidism, a 13-signature model attained a sensitivity of about 88% and a specificity of approximately 81%.

On this clonotype itself: Its cognate antigen is unknown.

The sequence came from an adult man with Graves' ophthalmopathy. The chain employs TRBV20-1 and TRBJ2-5; 7 bases map to TRBD2. The specimen was peripheral blood. Here the CDR3 DNA reads TGCAGTGCTAGGGTGAGCGGGACGGAGACCCAGTACTTC. Protein product: CSARVSGTETQYF.